This T cell receptor beta chain was observed in a study of T cell clonotyping in hematopoietic cell transplantation. The time point here: recipient sample about 28 days before transplant, after cytoreduction. The CDR3 has 18 residues. Per the germline V gene, CDR1 is SGHDN and CDR2 is FVKESK. V shed 2 bases and J shed 6 bases, with 23 bases lying between them. The protocol was immunoSEQ multiplex PCR, while the TCRdb copy is restricted to in-frame clones and leaves out a portion. The table shows 30,000 or so clones, with about 80% occurring only once. The V and J genes are TRBV14 and TRBJ1-5, with a possible D match to TRBD1 (5 bases). Sequences were derived from peripheral blood mononuclear cells, sampled before stem cell transplant. The receptor's source is a woman in her 30s with chronic myeloid leukemia. Some clones in this sample may be carry-over from other donors' samples. This chain's CDR3 is CASSQTFGGGGEAQPQHF. CDR3 sequence (DNA): TGTGCCAGCAGCCAAACATTCGGGGGGGGAGGTGAGGCTCAGCCCCAGCATTTT.